This TCR beta chain emerged from a study of CD8 T cells in Susac syndrome. Germline lookup yields CDR1 KGHSH and CDR2 LQKENI. CDR3 length: 14 residues. Trimming removed 5 bases from V and 4 bases from J; junction bases left unmatched: 4. An input of 0.5 to 1 ug of RNA was subjected to reverse transcription using random hexamers. TCRdb analysed the immunoSEQ multiplex PCR reads with MiXCR anew, one entry per CDR3 protein. Counted here are 200,000 or so distinct CDR3 sequences, about 96% occurring once; the ten biggest clones make up about 0.096%. The chain carries TRBV18 and TRBJ2-2, with 7 bases aligning to TRBD1. Input material: CD4+ T cells from PBMCs. The source is a human donor with multiple sclerosis. The CDR3 loop is CASSLTGSTGELFF. The CDR3 region has the DNA TGTGCCAGCTCATTGACAGGGAGCACCGGGGAGCTGTTTTTT.